The TCR beta chain under discussion was sequenced for a study of radiotherapy plus CTLA-4 blockade in lung cancer. Study-wide background: 18% of patients responded objectively, and roughly 30% achieved disease control.

The CDR3 is made up of 17 amino acids. The V gene's germline CDR1 is KGHSH and CDR2 LQKENI. The V and J ends lost 6 bases and 5 bases respectively, with 25 bases between them. Notes on this clone: Its antigen is not identified.

Findings and caveats of the study: Clones of tumor-derived TCRs expanded in blood after radiotherapy plus ipilimumab.

Method: immunoSEQ multiplex PCR; TCRdb's copy keeps in-frame clones and lacks some. The repertoire consists of about 48,000 clones, with 80% to 85% occurring once and the leading ten covering 2.5% to 4%. Sequencing was performed on peripheral blood, taken from a patient treated with radiotherapy plus ipilimumab. The clonotype was recovered from a human donor with non-small cell lung cancer who had stable disease on radiotherapy plus ipilimumab. This rearrangement joins TRBV18 to TRBJ2-5, with a tentative D call TRBD2 (6 bases). CDR3 DNA: TGTGCCAGCTCGCCCTTCTTGTTGCGGGACGCTCGCGAGACCCAGTACTTC. This sequence encodes CASSPFLLRDARETQYF.